The clone carrying this TCR beta chain was counted at least ten times. The antigen is undetermined. The data derive from a study of Graves' ophthalmopathy and Graves' hyperthyroidism. Overall study: Peripheral blood was gathered at the point of initial diagnosis, before any treatment started.

CDR3 regions of TCR beta were amplified from RNA transcripts. The first-round RT-PCR employed HTBI primers together with the Qiagen OneStep RT-PCR kit. A multiplex PCR was then performed as the second round. TCRdb itself ran the multiplex PCR reads through MiXCR, one entry per CDR3 protein. The sample lists some 150,000 distinct CDR3 sequences, roughly two fifths occurring once. General observations from the study: Among expanded thyroid clonotypes above 0.001 frequency, most also occurred in blood.

This CDR3 comprises 14 residues. The germline gives CDR1 LNHDA, CDR2 SQIVND (reference sequence). The V end lost 4 bases, the J end lost 1 base, and 10 bases lay between the germline ends. V is TRBV19 and J is TRBJ1-1; D is perhaps TRBD1 (5 bases). The sequence was collected from a man between 25 and 39 years old with Graves' ophthalmopathy. The specimen sequenced was peripheral blood. CDR3 region: CASSRGGENTEAFF. The CDR3 DNA sequence: TGTGCCAGTAGTAGGGGAGGGGAGAACACTGAAGCTTTCTTT. Full variable domain (missing parts from reference TRBV19 and TRBJ1-1): DGGITQSPKYLFRKEGQNVTLSCEQNLNHDAMYWYRQDPGQGLRLIYYSQIVNDFQKGDIAEGYSVSREKKESFPLTVTSAQKNPTAFYLCASSRGGENTEAFFGQGTRLTVV.